A single sample gave rise to the 30 T cell receptor beta chains below, sequenced in a study of T-cell memory formation after mild COVID-19 listed by TCRdb under 2021. To prepare the library, 5' RACE was applied. Sequenced on an Illumina NovaSeq 6000. TCRdb's own reprocessing of the public reads used fastp at Q25 and MiXCR and kept productive beta chains. When rows share a CDR3 protein, they turn into one entry using the most common DNA and genes. Here the sample has around 370,000 distinct CDR3 sequences; more than 20% occur a single time. The top ten hold about 12% of the sample. The sequenced material came from PBMCs or a T cell subset sorted from them (not recorded which). These TCRs come from an adult woman who had mild COVID-19 (a few samples of this study predate the infection). The sample titles of this study are shuffled in the database, so cell type and time point are left out; the donor was told from shared clones.

This clonotype was recorded once. The chain joins TRBV20-1 to TRBJ1-2; D uncertain. CDR3 length: 13 amino acids. The germline V and J ends were trimmed by 3 bases and 8 bases, with 16 bases remaining between them. Germline CDR1 DFQATT, CDR2 SNEGSKA (reference sequence). The CDR3 region is CSASQTLGRGYTF. The CDR3 DNA follows: TGCAGTGCTAGCCAGACCCTGGGAAGGGGCTACACCTTC.

This clonotype was recorded many times. J is TRBJ2-2 and V is TRBV12-3 or TRBV12-4, with TRBD1 matching 7 bases. The CDR3 length is 15 residues. V lost 4 bases to trimming and J lost 0 bases; unmatched junction nucleotides: 2. CDR3 sequence reads: CASSSGTANTGELFF. The CDR3 bases are TGTGCCAGCAGTTCCGGGACAGCGAACACCGGGGAGCTGTTTTTT.

The chain couples TRBV9 to TRBJ2-3; D is perhaps TRBD2 (6 bases). Germline V gene sequence: CDR1 SGDLS, CDR2 YYNGEE. V lost 3 bases to trimming and J lost 2 bases, with 13 bases between them. This CDR3 contains 15 residues. CDR3 residues: CASSGGAPSTDTQYF. The CDR3 nucleotides are TGTGCCAGCAGCGGCGGGGCGCCTTCCACAGATACGCAGTATTTT.

This clonotype was recorded a few times. This sequence joins TRBV27 and TRBJ2-3, with 11 bases identical to TRBD1. From germline, CDR1 is MNHEY and CDR2 SMNVEV (reference sequence). The CDR3 contains 15 residues. V trimming: 4 bases; J trimming: 8 bases; junction bases outside the gene matches: 8. CDR3 amino acids: CASSSTDRGRGTQYF. Here the CDR3 DNA reads TGTGCCAGCAGTTCAACGGACAGGGGGCGAGGTACGCAGTATTTT.

The V and J genes are TRBV6-2 or TRBV6-3 and TRBJ2-1; 9 bases match TRBD1. In germline, CDR1 is MNHEY, CDR2 SVGEGT. Unmatched junction bases numbered 5, after V lost 9 bases and J lost 5 bases. This CDR3 has 13 amino acids. DNA of the CDR3: TGTGCCAGTTCCGGGACAGGGAACAATGAGCAGTTCTTC. This translates into CASSGTGNNEQFF.

Many counts were recorded for this clonotype. V usage is TRBV12-3 or TRBV12-4 and J usage is TRBJ1-1; D is undetermined. The CDR3 extends over 11 amino acids. Trimming removed 3 bases from V and 5 bases from J, with 4 bases in between. CDR3 coding DNA: TGTGCCAGCAGTTTGGGGACTGAAGCTTTCTTT. Translation: CASSLGTEAFF.

CDR3 sequence reads: CASSQDRRNSPLHF. CDR3 nucleotide sequence: TGTGCCAGCTCACAGGACAGGCGAAATTCACCCCTCCACTTT. This chain joins TRBV18 and TRBJ1-6, with 7 bases aligning to TRBD1. J was trimmed by 7 bases and V by 4 bases; bases with no gene match: 4. In germline, CDR1 is KGHSH, CDR2 LQKENI. The CDR3 spans 14 residues. Supplemented by reference TRBV18 and TRBJ1-6, the full variable domain reads NAGVMQNPRHLVRRRGQEARLRCSPMKGHSHVYWYRQLPEEGLKFMVYLQKENIIDESGMPKERFSAEFPKEGPSILRIQQVVRGDSAAYFCASSQDRRNSPLHFGNGTRLTVT.

The rearrangement uses TRBV12-3 or TRBV12-4 and TRBJ2-3; 8 nucleotides agree with TRBD2. After removal of 1 base from V and 0 bases from J, the junction contained 3 bases not matched to a gene. This CDR3 region has 16 residues. The CDR3 DNA sequence: TGTGCCAGCAGTTTAGGCCCTAGCGGGAGCACAGATACGCAGTATTTT. This codes for CASSLGPSGSTDTQYF.

The CDR3 sequence is CASSEQGNGYTF. The CDR3 DNA sequence: TGTGCCAGCAGCGAACAGGGGAACGGCTACACCTTC. This sequence joins TRBV27 and TRBJ1-2; 7 bases agree with TRBD1. J was trimmed by 8 bases and V by 6 bases; bases with no gene match: 6. Germline assignment: CDR1 MNHEY and CDR2 SMNVEV (reference sequence). The CDR3 spans 12 residues.

The sample holds a few counts of this clonotype. The V call is TRBV7-8, the J call TRBJ1-1; a weak D match, TRBD1 (6 bases). V lost 2 bases and J lost 2, with 9 bases in between. This CDR3 has 14 residues. Germline CDR1 SGHVS, CDR2 FQNEAQ. CDR3 DNA: TGTGCCAGCAGCTTAAGACAGGCTAACACTGAAGCTTTCTTT. This gives the protein CASSLRQANTEAFF.

The chain carries TRBV5-1 and TRBJ2-1; a possible D gene is TRBD2 (6 bases). V shed 4 bases and J shed 8 bases, with 16 bases lying between them. The CDR3 is made up of 14 amino acids. The germline gives CDR1 SGHRS, CDR2 YFSETQ. CDR3 nucleotide sequence: TGCGCCAGCAGCGTCACTAGCTATGGCGATGAGCAGTTCTTC. It yields the protein CASSVTSYGDEQFF.

The chain recombines TRBV7-3 with TRBJ1-1; no firm D call. This CDR3 comprises 14 residues. Germline-derived CDR1 and CDR2 are SGHTA and FQGTGA. Trimming shortened V by 0 bases and J by 1 base, and 6 bases separated the two germline ends. CDR3 region: CASSLTAGNTEAFF. The CDR3 DNA follows: TGTGCCAGCAGCTTAACCGCCGGGAACACTGAAGCTTTCTTT.

This clonotype has a count of ten or more. The chain has TRBV5-1 and TRBJ2-1; a possible D gene is TRBD2 (6 bases). The CDR3 is 15 amino acids. Germline V lookup: CDR1 SGHRS, CDR2 YFSETQ. V lost 4 bases and J lost 0, with 11 bases in between. The CDR3 coding sequence is TGCGCCAGCAGCCAGTCTAGCGACTCCTACAATGAGCAGTTCTTC. The encoded protein is CASSQSSDSYNEQFF.

Only one count was recorded for this clonotype. The chain links TRBV27 to TRBJ2-1, with 7 bases that match TRBD2. This CDR3 has 13 amino acids. Germline V gives CDR1 MNHEY, CDR2 SMNVEV (reference sequence). Trimming cost V 10 bases and J 2 bases; bases outside gene matches: 5. CDR3 coding DNA: TGTGCCACCGCAGCGGGACCCTACAATGAGCAGTTCTTC. Protein: CATAAGPYNEQFF.

The chain is built from TRBV7-3 and TRBJ2-2; D unclear. The CDR3 loop spans 14 amino acids. Per the germline V gene, CDR1 is SGHTA and CDR2 is FQGTGA. V lost 5 bases to trimming and J lost 4 bases, with 11 bases between them. The CDR3 sequence is CASSNPGSTGELFF. DNA for the CDR3: TGTGCCAGCAGCAACCCTGGAAGCACCGGGGAGCTGTTTTTT.

The rearrangement joins TRBV29-1 to TRBJ2-1; 11 bases align to TRBD2. The junction had 8 bases not matched to a gene; V was cut back by 4 bases and J by 6 bases. The CDR3 consists of 15 residues. Germline V gene lookup returns CDR1 SQVTM and CDR2 ANQGSEA. CDR3 DNA: TGCAGCGTTGGCACGGGACTAGCGGTTCTCAATGAGCAGTTCTTC. Amino acid sequence: CSVGTGLAVLNEQFF.

The rearrangement links TRBV4-1 to TRBJ1-1; D is unresolved. The CDR3 runs to 13 residues. V lost 1 base to trimming and J lost 7 bases, with 10 bases between them. Germline-derived CDR1 and CDR2 are MGHRA and YSYEKL. CDR3 sequence reads: CASSQGALSEAFF. For the CDR3, the DNA is TGCGCCAGCAGCCAAGGTGCGTTGAGTGAAGCTTTCTTT.

This clonotype was seen more than once but under ten times. The chain joins TRBV20-1 to TRBJ1-1; D call uncertain. The CDR3 has 10 amino acids. In germline, CDR1 is DFQATT, CDR2 SNEGSKA (reference sequence). The germline V and J ends were trimmed by 5 bases and 6 bases, with 7 bases remaining between them. CDR3 sequence: CSAWAAEAFF. In DNA form, the CDR3 reads TGCAGTGCTTGGGCGGCTGAAGCTTTCTTT.

The chain is built from TRBV7-9 and TRBJ2-3, with D possibly being TRBD1 or TRBD2 (5 bases each). Germline V gives CDR1 SEHNR, CDR2 FQNEAQ (reference sequence). The CDR3 runs to 16 residues. V shed 5 bases and J shed 0 bases, with 15 bases lying between them. The DNA of the CDR3 is TGTGCCAGCAGCCCCACCCGGGACGCTAGCACAGATACGCAGTATTTT. Translating it yields CASSPTRDASTDTQYF.

The V and J genes are TRBV5-1 and TRBJ2-3, with TRBD1 identical over 8 bases. Germline-derived CDR1 and CDR2 are SGHRS and YFSETQ. Trimming at V came to 4 bases and at J to 5 bases, leaving 6 bases not matched to a gene. The CDR3 totals 14 residues. CDR3 DNA: TGCGCCAGCAGCCAAGGACAGGGCATAGATACGCAGTATTTT. Translating gives CASSQGQGIDTQYF.

This clonotype has more than one count but fewer than ten. The chain is built from TRBV7-9 and TRBJ2-1; 14 nucleotides match TRBD2. The CDR3 runs to 17 residues. Germline CDR1 is SEHNR and CDR2 is FQNEAQ (reference sequence). V was clipped by 5 bases and J by 2 bases; unmatched bases: 5. The CDR3 loop is CASSSKGLAGAYNEQFF. The CDR3, as DNA: TGTGCCAGCAGCAGCAAGGGACTAGCGGGGGCCTACAATGAGCAGTTCTTC.

This clonotype has only a few counts. The chain links TRBV2 to TRBJ2-5, with 7 nucleotides matching TRBD2. The CDR3 length is 13 residues. Germline V gene lookup returns CDR1 SNHLY and CDR2 FYNNEI. Trimming cost V 7 bases and J 5 bases; bases outside gene matches: 7. The DNA of the CDR3 is TGTGCCAGCACCACGGGGGGAGGCGAGACCCAGTACTTC. Its translation is CASTTGGGETQYF.

This chain links TRBV3-1 with TRBJ1-4, with D unresolved. The CDR3 contains 14 residues. The germline CDR1 and CDR2 sequences are LGHDT and YNNKEL (reference sequence). Trimming took 6 bases from V and 0 from J, leaving 8 bases between them. CDR3 sequence: CASSRASTNEKLFF. The CDR3 nucleotides read TGTGCCAGCAGTCGGGCCTCAACTAATGAAAAACTGTTTTTT.

The rearrangement uses TRBV6-5 and TRBJ2-1, with D possibly being TRBD2 (6 bases). There are 14 residues in the CDR3. Deletions cut 3 bases from V and 9 bases from J, with 15 bases between. Per germline, CDR1 MNHEY and CDR2 SVGAGI. The CDR3: CASSYVVGRGEQFF. DNA for the CDR3: TGTGCCAGCAGTTATGTCGTCGGGCGGGGTGAGCAGTTCTTC.

This clonotype has more than one count but fewer than ten. The chain carries TRBV11-2 and TRBJ2-2, with TRBD2 matching over 10 bases. Germline V lookup: CDR1 SGHAT, CDR2 FQNNGV. Trimming removed 0 bases from V and 7 bases from J; junction bases left unmatched: 11. The CDR3 spans 18 residues. The DNA for the CDR3 is TGTGCCAGCAGCTTAGAGGGGAAGCGGGAGGGCCTCAACGGGGAGCTGTTTTTT. Translating gives CASSLEGKREGLNGELFF.

V is TRBV20-1 and J is TRBJ1-1; perhaps TRBD1 as D (6 bases). Trimming took 3 bases from V and 6 from J, leaving 14 bases between them. The CDR3 length is 13 residues. The germline V gene encodes CDR1 DFQATT and CDR2 SNEGSKA (reference sequence). The CDR3 reads CSARIQGAPEAFF. The DNA for the CDR3 is TGCAGTGCTAGGATACAGGGAGCGCCTGAAGCTTTCTTT.

The CDR3 protein is CAISDRENTGELFF. The DNA of the CDR3 is TGTGCCATCTCAGACAGGGAGAACACCGGGGAGCTGTTTTTT. This chain connects TRBV7-9 to TRBJ2-2; the match to TRBD1 covers 7 bases. CDR1 is SEHNR, CDR2 FQNEAQ, per germline (reference sequence). The junction had 6 bases not matched to a gene; V was cut back by 10 bases and J by 1 base. The CDR3 runs to 14 residues.

The chain uses TRBV7-9 and TRBJ1-4; D perhaps matches TRBD1 (5 bases). This CDR3 region has 14 residues. V dropped 2 bases and J dropped 8 bases, with 12 bases sitting between them. The germline V gene has CDR1 SEHNR and CDR2 FQNEAQ (reference sequence). CDR3 in DNA: TGTGCCAGCAGCTTACGGGGGTTTGGCGAAAAACTGTTTTTT. Translation gives CASSLRGFGEKLFF.

The chain is built from TRBV4-1 and TRBJ2-5; D not resolved. The CDR3 covers 14 residues. Trimming stripped 3 bases from V and 5 bases from J, with 13 bases between. CDR1 is MGHRA and CDR2 is YSYEKL in the germline V gene. CDR3 region: CASSQVAVVETQYF. CDR3 bases: TGCGCCAGCAGCCAGGTAGCTGTTGTGGAGACCCAGTACTTC.

The chain uses TRBV20-1 and TRBJ1-4; D may be TRBD1 (5 bases). Germline V CDR1 and CDR2: DFQATT, SNEGSKA (reference sequence). V was pared by 6 bases and J by 8 bases, with 16 bases between. The CDR3 runs 13 residues. CDR3 sequence (DNA): TGCAGTGCCCGAGGGGAGTTGAACGAAAAACTGTTTTTT. Encoded protein: CSARGELNEKLFF.